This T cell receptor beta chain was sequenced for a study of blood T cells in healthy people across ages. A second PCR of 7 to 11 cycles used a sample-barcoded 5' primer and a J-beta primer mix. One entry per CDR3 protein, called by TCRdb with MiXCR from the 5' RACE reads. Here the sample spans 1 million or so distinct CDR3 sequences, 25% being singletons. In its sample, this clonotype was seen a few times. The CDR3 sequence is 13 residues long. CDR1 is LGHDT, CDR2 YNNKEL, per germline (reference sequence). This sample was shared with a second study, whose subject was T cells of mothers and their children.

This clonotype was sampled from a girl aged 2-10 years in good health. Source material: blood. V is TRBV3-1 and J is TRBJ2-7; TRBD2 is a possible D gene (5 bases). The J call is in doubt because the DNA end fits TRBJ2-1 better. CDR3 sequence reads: CASSQVLVTEQFF. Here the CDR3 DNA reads TGTGCCAGCAGCCAAGTACTAGTTACTGAGCAGTTCTTC.